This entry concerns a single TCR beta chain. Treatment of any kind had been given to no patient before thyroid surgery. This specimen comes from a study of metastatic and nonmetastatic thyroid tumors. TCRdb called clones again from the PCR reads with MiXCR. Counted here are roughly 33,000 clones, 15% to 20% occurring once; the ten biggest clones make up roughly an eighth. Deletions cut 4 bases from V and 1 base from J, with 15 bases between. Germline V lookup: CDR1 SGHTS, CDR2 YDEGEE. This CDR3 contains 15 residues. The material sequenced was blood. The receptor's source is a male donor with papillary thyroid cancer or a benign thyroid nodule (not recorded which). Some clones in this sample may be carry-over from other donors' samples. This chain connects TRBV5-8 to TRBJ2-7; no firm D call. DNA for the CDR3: TGTGCCAGCAGCCTCCCAAGGCGCCCGTCCTACGAGCAGTACTTC. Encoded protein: CASSLPRRPSYEQYF.